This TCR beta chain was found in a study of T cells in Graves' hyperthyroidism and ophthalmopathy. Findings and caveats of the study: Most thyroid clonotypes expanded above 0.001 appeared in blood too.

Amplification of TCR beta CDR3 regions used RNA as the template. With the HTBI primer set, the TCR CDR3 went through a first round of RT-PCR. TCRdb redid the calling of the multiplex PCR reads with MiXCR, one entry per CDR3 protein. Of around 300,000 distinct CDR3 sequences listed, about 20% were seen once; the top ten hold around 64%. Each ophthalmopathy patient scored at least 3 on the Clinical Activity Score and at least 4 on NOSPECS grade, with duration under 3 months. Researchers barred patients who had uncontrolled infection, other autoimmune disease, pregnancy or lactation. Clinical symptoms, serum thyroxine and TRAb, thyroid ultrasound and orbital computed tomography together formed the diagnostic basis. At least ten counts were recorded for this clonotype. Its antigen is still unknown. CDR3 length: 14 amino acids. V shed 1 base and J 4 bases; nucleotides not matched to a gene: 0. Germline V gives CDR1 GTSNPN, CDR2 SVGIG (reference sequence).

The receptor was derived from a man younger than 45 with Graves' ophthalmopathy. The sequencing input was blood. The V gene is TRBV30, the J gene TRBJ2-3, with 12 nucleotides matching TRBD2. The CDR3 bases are TGTGCCTGGAGTGGACTAGCGGGAGCAGATACGCAGTATTTT. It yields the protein CAWSGLAGADTQYF.